A single sample is the source of the 15 T cell receptor beta chains below, sequenced in a study of pediatric ulcerative colitis. The method was immunoSEQ multiplex PCR; TCRdb's version includes in-frame clones alone and lacks a portion of them. Here the sample spans 55,000 to 75,000 clones, less than 90% being singletons. Sequenced material: blood. These receptors were taken from a boy younger than 18 with severe ulcerative colitis.

The chain joins TRBV7-9 to TRBJ2-3; D ambiguous. The CDR3 covers 11 residues. The V gene's germline CDR1 is SEHNR and CDR2 FQNEAQ (reference sequence). V was pared by 3 bases and J by 7 bases, with 5 bases between. CDR3 region: CASSFENTQYF. CDR3 DNA: TGTGCCAGCAGCTTTGAAAATACGCAGTATTTT.

The CDR3 sequence is CASSEELTDTGELFF. In DNA, the CDR3 is TGTGCCAGCAGTGAAGAGTTAACTGACACCGGGGAGCTGTTTTTT. This chain links TRBV2 with TRBJ2-2; D remains ambiguous. CDR1 and CDR2 from the germline V gene are SNHLY and FYNNEI. This CDR3 has 15 amino acids. V lost 1 base to trimming and J lost 3 bases, with 9 bases between them.

The chain is built from TRBV6-6 and TRBJ1-1; D unclear. Looked up from germline, CDR1 is MNHNY and CDR2 is SVGAGI (reference sequence). V gave up 0 bases and J gave up 8 bases, with 7 bases separating them. The length of the CDR3 is 12 residues. The DNA of the CDR3 is TGTGCCAGCAGTTACTCGAAAGGGGAAGCTTTCTTT. The encoded protein is CASSYSKGEAFF.

The chain links TRBV29-1 to TRBJ2-7, with no clear D. Germline-derived CDR1 and CDR2 are SQVTM and ANQGSEA. Deletions cut 2 bases from V and 2 bases from J, with 7 bases between. The CDR3 consists of 12 residues. The CDR3 region is CSVETVAYEQYF. In DNA, the CDR3 is TGCAGCGTTGAAACGGTAGCCTACGAGCAGTACTTC.

There are a few counts of this clone. The chain links TRBV19 to TRBJ2-7; D uncertain. Trimming pared 5 bases from V and 0 bases from J, leaving 11 bases between. Germline CDR1 LNHDA, CDR2 SQIVND (reference sequence). The CDR3 loop spans 14 amino acids. CDR3 bases: TGTGCCAGTAGTCTACACTGGGGCTCCTACGAGCAGTACTTC. As protein: CASSLHWGSYEQYF.

This chain connects TRBV9 to TRBJ2-1; D not certain. This CDR3 region has 16 residues. Germline V lookup: CDR1 SGDLS, CDR2 YYNGEE. Trimming took 3 bases from V and 0 from J, leaving 13 bases between them. The CDR3, as DNA: TGTGCCAGCAGCGCTAACCCGATGAGCTCCTACAATGAGCAGTTCTTC. This codes for CASSANPMSSYNEQFF.

The chain carries TRBV29-1 and TRBJ2-7, with TRBD2 matching 7 bases. The ends lost 1 base at V and 2 bases at J; junction bases unmatched: 11. In germline, CDR1 is SQVTM, CDR2 ANQGSEA. The CDR3 covers 16 residues. This CDR3 is CSVEGVAGDSPYEQYF. DNA for the CDR3: TGCAGCGTTGAAGGGGTGGCGGGAGACTCCCCCTACGAGCAGTACTTC.

The sample holds a few counts of this clone. The rearrangement links TRBV4-1 to TRBJ1-2, with 8 bases identical to TRBD1. V shed 1 base, J shed 6 bases, and the junction held 4 bases outside the gene matches. The germline gives CDR1 MGHRA, CDR2 YSYEKL. The CDR3 sequence is 14 residues long. DNA of the CDR3: TGCGCCAGCAGCCAAGTTTCAGGGGGCGATGGCTACACCTTC. Protein sequence: CASSQVSGGDGYTF.

The genes are TRBV2 and TRBJ2-7, with 7 nucleotides matching TRBD1. CDR3 size: 11 residues. Germline V gene data show CDR1 as SNHLY and CDR2 as FYNNEI. With V trimmed by 8 bases and J by 3 bases, 1 base remained unmatched. The CDR3 DNA sequence: TGTGCCAGCGGGACAGACTACGAGCAGTACTTC. Its protein product is CASGTDYEQYF.

The chain recombines TRBV6-5 with TRBJ1-2; D remains ambiguous. The germline gives CDR1 MNHEY, CDR2 SVGAGI. Trimming shortened V by 5 bases and J by 0 bases, and 7 bases separated the two germline ends. This CDR3 has 13 residues. CDR3 DNA sequence: TGTGCCAGCAGTCTAGACCCTAACTATGGCTACACCTTC. Its translation: CASSLDPNYGYTF.

The V gene is TRBV11-2, the J gene TRBJ1-5, with 8 bases matching TRBD1. The CDR3 length is 15 residues. The ends lost 5 bases at V and 7 bases at J; junction bases unmatched: 10. Germline assignment: CDR1 SGHAT and CDR2 FQNNGV. CDR3 coding DNA: TGTGCCAGCAGCATCGAGCAGGGGGCAAGACAGCCCCAGCATTTT. Translation gives CASSIEQGARQPQHF. Complete variable domain (other parts from reference TRBV11-2 and TRBJ1-5): EAGVAQSPRYKIIEKRQSVAFWCNPISGHATLYWYQQILGQGPKLLIQFQNNGVVDDSQLPKDRFSAERLKGVDSTLKIQPAKLEDSAVYLCASSIEQGARQPQHFGDGTRLSIL.

The chain uses TRBV6-5 and TRBJ2-1, with D uncertain. The CDR3 has 14 residues. The ends were cut back, 2 bases at V and 8 bases at J, with 13 bases in the middle. The germline V gene has CDR1 MNHEY and CDR2 SVGAGI. The CDR3 reads CASSYGGSVDEQFF. The DNA for the CDR3 is TGTGCCAGCAGTTACGGTGGTTCGGTCGATGAGCAGTTCTTC.

V usage is TRBV11-2 and J usage is TRBJ1-1, with 8 bases fitting TRBD1. The J segment lost 6 bases and the V segment lost 6 bases, leaving 9 bases of the junction unmatched. The germline V gene has CDR1 SGHAT and CDR2 FQNNGV. The length of the CDR3 is 14 residues. The CDR3 is CASSPGQGHAEAFF. The CDR3 nucleotides read TGTGCCAGCAGTCCAGGACAGGGTCACGCTGAAGCTTTCTTT.

The chain is built from TRBV28 and TRBJ2-7; TRBD1 is a possible D gene (6 bases). This CDR3 comprises 13 residues. Trimming cost V 5 bases and J 2 bases, with 10 bases left between them. Germline loops: CDR1 MDHEN, CDR2 SYDVKM. Here the CDR3 reads CASSPTGPYEQYF. DNA of the CDR3: TGTGCCAGCAGTCCTACAGGGCCCTACGAGCAGTACTTC.

The chain is built from TRBV6-1 and TRBJ2-2; D is perhaps TRBD2 (5 bases). The germline V gene has CDR1 MNHNS and CDR2 SASEGT. This CDR3 spans 16 amino acids. Trimming stripped 3 bases from V and 6 bases from J, with 17 bases between. CDR3 coding DNA: TGTGCCAGCAGTGAGAGGAGGCCTTCAAAGGCCGGGGAGCTGTTTTTT. Encoded protein: CASSERRPSKAGELFF.